Following are 23 T cell receptor beta chains from one sample sequenced in a study of PD-L1 blockade in urothelial cancer. Sequenced by immunoSEQ multiplex PCR; TCRdb stores in-frame clones only, minus some. The sample lists some 2,600 clones; about 33% were seen once. Sequenced here: tumor tissue, sampled before atezolizumab (anti-PD-L1) treatment. Receptor source: a man between 65 and 79 years old with urothelial cancer.

The V and J genes are TRBV14 and TRBJ2-7, with D maybe TRBD2 (5 bases). Germline values: CDR1 SGHDN, CDR2 FVKESK. This CDR3 comprises 12 residues. Deletions cut 0 bases from V and 6 bases from J, with 6 bases between. CDR3 protein: CASSQDGSEQYF. Here the CDR3 DNA reads TGTGCCAGCAGCCAAGATGGGAGCGAGCAGTACTTC.

This rearrangement joins TRBV25-1 to TRBJ2-2; D ambiguous. V shed 4 bases and J shed 4 bases, with 7 bases lying between them. The CDR3 sequence is 13 residues long. The germline V gene has CDR1 MGHDK and CDR2 SYGVNS. The CDR3 loop is CASSASPTGELFF. The DNA for the CDR3 is TGTGCCAGCAGTGCTTCCCCCACCGGGGAGCTGTTTTTT.

The rearrangement uses TRBV19 and TRBJ1-1; tentative D call: TRBD1 (6 bases). Per germline, CDR1 LNHDA and CDR2 SQIVND (reference sequence). The CDR3 length is 11 residues. The V gene lost 9 bases and the J gene lost 5 bases, with 10 bases spanning the gap. The CDR3 is CASKGVTEAFF. The CDR3, as DNA: TGTGCCAGCAAGGGGGTGACTGAAGCTTTCTTT.

In its sample, this clone was seen a few times. The chain couples TRBV28 to TRBJ1-2; D might be TRBD1 (5 bases). The germline gives CDR1 MDHEN, CDR2 SYDVKM. The CDR3 runs to 16 residues. V was clipped by 8 bases and J by 2 bases, with 21 bases between them. The CDR3 region has the DNA TGTGCCAGCCGAAGATCCGGGGCCCTAGTAAACTATGGCTACACCTTC. It translates to CASRRSGALVNYGYTF.

The CDR3 protein is CAWSVGLDQPQHF. The CDR3 DNA reads TGTGCCTGGAGTGTAGGCCTAGATCAGCCCCAGCATTTT. This rearrangement joins TRBV30 to TRBJ1-5, with D unresolved. V shed 0 bases and J shed 5 bases, with 8 bases lying between them. The CDR3 covers 13 residues. CDR1 is GTSNPN, CDR2 SVGIG, per germline (reference sequence).

This clone appeared a few times. The chain couples TRBV6-8 to TRBJ2-5; weak D call: TRBD2 (5 bases). The germline V gene encodes CDR1 MNHGY and CDR2 SAAAGT. Trimming removed 5 bases from V and 6 bases from J, with 22 bases in between. CDR3 length: 16 residues. The CDR3 coding sequence is TGTGCCAGCAGTCACCTAACCACCCCCGGGGTCCAGACCCAGTACTTC. It specifies CASSHLTTPGVQTQYF.

This chain uses TRBV18 with TRBJ2-7; weak D call: TRBD1 (6 bases). The germline V and J ends were trimmed by 4 bases and 6 bases, with 10 bases remaining between them. This CDR3 is 12 amino acids long. Germline loops: CDR1 KGHSH, CDR2 LQKENI. CDR3 coding DNA: TGTGCCAGCTCACTTGGACAGCCCGAGCAGTACTTC. Translation gives CASSLGQPEQYF.

This clone was seen a few times. The rearrangement joins TRBV19 to TRBJ2-2, with a tentative D call TRBD1 (5 bases). Trimming removed 6 bases from V and 7 bases from J, with 15 bases in between. CDR3 length: 14 residues. Germline CDR1 and CDR2: LNHDA and SQIVND (reference sequence). The CDR3 DNA reads as TGTGCCAGTAGGTCGACAGATTTCTACGGGGAGCTGTTTTTT. It codes for CASRSTDFYGELFF.

CDR3 nucleotides: TGTGCCAGTAGTATAGCCCAGGGTGGCGGCTACACCTTC. Protein product: CASSIAQGGGYTF. J is TRBJ1-2 and V is TRBV19, with D tentatively TRBD1 (5 bases). Germline V gene sequence: CDR1 LNHDA, CDR2 SQIVND (reference sequence). The CDR3 has 13 residues. Trimming took off 1 base at V and 8 bases at J, with 11 bases between the two ends.

The chain couples TRBV4-1 to TRBJ1-5, with TRBD1 matching over 8 bases. The ends lost 3 bases at V and 9 bases at J; junction bases unmatched: 10. CDR1 MGHRA and CDR2 YSYEKL come from the germline V gene. This CDR3 is built from 15 residues. The CDR3 DNA sequence: TGCGCCAGCAGCCAGGAGGACAGGGCTCTAATGCCCCAGCATTTT. It specifies CASSQEDRALMPQHF.

This clone is categorized as large (0.1 to 1%). This chain links TRBV10-2 with TRBJ2-7; 9 nucleotides match TRBD2. CDR3 size: 15 residues. The J segment lost 2 bases and the V segment lost 4 bases, leaving 6 bases of the junction unmatched. Germline V gene data show CDR1 as WSHSY and CDR2 as SAAADI. In DNA form, the CDR3 reads TGCGCCAGCAGTGGGTCCCCTAGCGGGGCCTACGAGCAGTACTTC. Translating it yields CASSGSPSGAYEQYF.

In its sample, this clone was seen a few times. The CDR3 nucleotides are TGTGCCAGCACCTACGATGTGGGCAACTACGAGCAGTACTTC. Encoded protein: CASTYDVGNYEQYF. V usage is TRBV6-8 and J usage is TRBJ2-7; D gene unclear. Germline loops: CDR1 MNHGY, CDR2 SAAAGT. The V gene lost 7 bases and the J gene lost 3 bases, with 16 bases spanning the gap. The length of the CDR3 is 14 residues.

This clone was seen only a few times. V and J are TRBV11-3 and TRBJ2-7; 7 bases line up with TRBD1. This CDR3 comprises 15 residues. Germline V gene data show CDR1 as SGHNT and CDR2 as YENEEA. The ends lost 6 bases at V and 0 bases at J; junction bases unmatched: 8. The CDR3 reads CASSTGQVLSYEQYF. The DNA for the CDR3 is TGTGCCAGCAGTACCGGACAGGTCCTCTCCTACGAGCAGTACTTC.

Concerning this clone: The junction and the germline gene differ at one end; a read error may be behind it. The chain is built from TRBV10-2 and TRBJ1-4, with D possibly matching TRBD1 (5 bases). The CDR3 loop spans 16 amino acids. Germline loops: CDR1 WSHSY, CDR2 SAAADI. CDR3 residues: CASSESTIGEGEKLFF. In nucleotides, the CDR3 is TGCGCCAGCAGTGAGTCGACCATAGGGGAGGGTGAAAAACTATTTTTT.

This clone was observed a handful of times. The rearrangement joins TRBV6-8 to TRBJ1-6, with 9 nucleotides matching TRBD1. CDR1 is MNHGY, CDR2 SAAAGT, per germline. After removal of 2 bases from V and 6 bases from J, the junction contained 8 bases not matched to a gene. CDR3 length: 17 amino acids. The CDR3 DNA reads TGTGCCAGCAGTTACCCACGAGGGACAGGGAGTAATTCACCCCTCCACTTT. It translates to CASSYPRGTGSNSPLHF.

CDR3 in amino acids: CASGGVAGISNQPQHF. CDR3 coding DNA: TGTGCCAGCGGGGGGGTGGCAGGCATTAGCAATCAGCCCCAGCATTTT. The chain uses TRBV2 and TRBJ1-5; possible D gene TRBD1, 5 bases. CDR1 and CDR2 from the germline V gene are SNHLY and FYNNEI. V was pared by 8 bases and J by 0 bases, with 17 bases between. The CDR3 contains 16 residues.

This clone is classed as large (0.1 to 1%). The chain combines TRBV4-1 with TRBJ1-3; tentative D call: TRBD1 (6 bases). CDR3 length: 16 residues. V was cut by 4 bases and J by 0 bases, with 13 bases left in between. Germline values: CDR1 MGHRA, CDR2 YSYEKL. The CDR3 spells CASSRRQANSGNTIYF. CDR3 nucleotide sequence: TGCGCCAGCAGCCGCCGACAGGCCAACTCTGGAAACACCATATATTTT.

The genes are TRBV15 and TRBJ2-2; D unresolved. Germline CDR1 LNHNV, CDR2 YYDKDF (reference sequence). This CDR3 comprises 16 residues. Trimming pared 0 bases from V and 0 bases from J, leaving 8 bases between. The DNA for the CDR3 is TGTGCCACCAGCAGAGATTGGCGGTCGAACACCGGGGAGCTGTTTTTT. This translates into CATSRDWRSNTGELFF.

The chain uses TRBV11-3 and TRBJ1-2; D perhaps matches TRBD1 (5 bases). The germline V gene encodes CDR1 SGHNT and CDR2 YENEEA. The CDR3 extends over 14 amino acids. V shed 3 bases and J shed 6 bases, with 14 bases lying between them. In DNA form, the CDR3 reads TGTGCCAGCAGCTTGGGGCAGGAGAAGAATGGCTACACCTTC. It translates to CASSLGQEKNGYTF.

The chain joins TRBV5-1 to TRBJ1-5, with 12 bases matching TRBD1. The ends lost 2 bases at V and 1 base at J; junction bases unmatched: 10. CDR3 length: 19 residues. Germline assignment: CDR1 SGHRS and CDR2 YFSETQ. The CDR3 here is CASSFNTGTGGLSNQPQHF. CDR3 nucleotide sequence: TGCGCCAGCAGCTTCAATACCGGGACAGGGGGCTTAAGCAATCAGCCCCAGCATTTT. The complete variable domain, with remaining parts taken from reference TRBV5-1 and TRBJ1-5, reads KAGVTQTPRYLIKTRGQQVTLSCSPISGHRSVSWYQQTPGQGLQFLFEYFSETQRNKGNFPGRFSGRQFSNSRSEMNVSTLELGDSALYLCASSFNTGTGGLSNQPQHFGDGTRLSIL.

V usage is TRBV6-8 and J usage is TRBJ1-1; 10 bases align to TRBD1. CDR1 is MNHGY, CDR2 SAAAGT, per germline. CDR3 length: 13 amino acids. J gave up 5 bases and V 8 bases, and 5 bases lay outside the gene matches. CDR3 bases: TGTGCCAGCTCCCGGGACAGGGGAACTGAAGCTTTCTTT. It encodes CASSRDRGTEAFF.

By share, this clone counts as medium-sized. The chain combines TRBV11-3 with TRBJ2-2; a weak D match, TRBD2 (6 bases). This CDR3 region has 14 residues. The V and J ends lost 1 base and 5 bases respectively, with 8 bases between them. CDR1 is SGHNT, CDR2 YENEEA, per germline. The CDR3 is CASSLGRGTGELFF. In DNA form, the CDR3 reads TGTGCCAGCAGCTTAGGGCGGGGTACCGGGGAGCTGTTTTTT.

The rearrangement uses TRBV18 and TRBJ1-5; possibly TRBD1 for D (5 bases). The CDR3 runs 17 residues. CDR1 and CDR2 (germline): KGHSH, LQKENI. The V gene lost 2 bases and the J gene lost 5 bases, with 19 bases spanning the gap. The CDR3 nucleotides are TGTGCCAGCTCACCATACTCGACAATTCGGGGCGATCAGCCCCAGCATTTT. Translation gives CASSPYSTIRGDQPQHF.